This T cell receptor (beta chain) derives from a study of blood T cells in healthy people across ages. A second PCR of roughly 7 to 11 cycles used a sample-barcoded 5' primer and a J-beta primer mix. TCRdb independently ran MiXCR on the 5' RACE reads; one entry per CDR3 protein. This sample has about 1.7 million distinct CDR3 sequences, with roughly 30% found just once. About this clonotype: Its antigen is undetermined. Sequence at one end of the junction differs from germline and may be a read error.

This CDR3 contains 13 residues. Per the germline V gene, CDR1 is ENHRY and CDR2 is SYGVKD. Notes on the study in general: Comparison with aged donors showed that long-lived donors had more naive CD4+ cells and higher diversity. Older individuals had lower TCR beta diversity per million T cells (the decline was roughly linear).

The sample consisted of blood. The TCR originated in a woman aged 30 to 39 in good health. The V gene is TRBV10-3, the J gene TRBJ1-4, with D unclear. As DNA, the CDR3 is TGTGCCATCAGCGGCAGGTTAAATGAAAAACGGTTTTTT. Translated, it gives CAISGRLNEKRFF.